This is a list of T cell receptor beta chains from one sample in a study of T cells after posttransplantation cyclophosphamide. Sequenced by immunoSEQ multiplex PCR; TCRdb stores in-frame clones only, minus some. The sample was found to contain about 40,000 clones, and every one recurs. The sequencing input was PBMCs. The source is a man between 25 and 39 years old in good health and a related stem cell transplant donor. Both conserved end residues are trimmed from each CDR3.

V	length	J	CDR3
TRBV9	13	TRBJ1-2	ASSVADGHLYGYT
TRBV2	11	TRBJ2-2	ASSEFPGGELF
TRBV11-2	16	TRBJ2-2	ASSSGGTTLENTGELF
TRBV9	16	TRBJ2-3	ASSVATWTGAITDTQY
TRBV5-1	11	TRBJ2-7	ASMVAGGYEQY
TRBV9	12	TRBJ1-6	ASSLTGEEAPLH
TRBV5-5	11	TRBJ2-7	ASSRQGDYEQY
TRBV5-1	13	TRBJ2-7	ASSLEPRGSYEQY
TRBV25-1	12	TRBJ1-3	ASSAGQGFGTIY
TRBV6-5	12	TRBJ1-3	ASRLTGQGNTIY
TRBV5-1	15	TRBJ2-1	ASSPVRRASGAYEQF
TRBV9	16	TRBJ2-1	ASSASNRRDRGQDEQF
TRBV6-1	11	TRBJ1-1	ASSAGQGTEAF
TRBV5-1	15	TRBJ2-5	ASSPGPGFGTEETQY
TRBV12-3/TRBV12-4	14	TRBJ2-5	ASSSSGTTYQETQY
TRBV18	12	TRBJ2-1	ASSPRQGRDEQF
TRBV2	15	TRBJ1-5	ASTERVPGLSNQPQH
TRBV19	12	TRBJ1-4	ASRDRGTNEKLF
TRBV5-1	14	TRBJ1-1	ASSAHGELMNTEAF
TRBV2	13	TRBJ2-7	ASRRVRASTYEQY
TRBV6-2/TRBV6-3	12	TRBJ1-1	ASSPIDRNTEAF
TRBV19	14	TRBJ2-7	ASSLTGGGPTYEQY
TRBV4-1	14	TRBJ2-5	ASSHLTGQAQETQY
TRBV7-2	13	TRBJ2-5	ASSLTWTTQETQY
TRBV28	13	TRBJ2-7	ASSPLAGGSYEQY
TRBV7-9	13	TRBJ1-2	ASSLTAGGSYGYT
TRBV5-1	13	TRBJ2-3	ASSSGLAGTDTQY
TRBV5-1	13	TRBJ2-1	ASSGQLAGGNEQF
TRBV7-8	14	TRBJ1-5	ASSSVRVNSNQPQH
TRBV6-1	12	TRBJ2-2	ASSEARGAGELF
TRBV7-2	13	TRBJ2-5	ASSLWTGEGETQY
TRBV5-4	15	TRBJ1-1	ASSLVGGSERGTEAF
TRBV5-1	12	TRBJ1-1	ASSPDRVNTEAF
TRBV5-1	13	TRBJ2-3	ASSLAVLSTDTQY
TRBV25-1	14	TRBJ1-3	ASSLHRMHSGNTIY
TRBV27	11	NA	ASSFRQTYEQY
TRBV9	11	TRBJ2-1	ASSVSRANEQF
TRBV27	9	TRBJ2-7	ASSSYYEQY
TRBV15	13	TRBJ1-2	ATSRGQGNVGGYT
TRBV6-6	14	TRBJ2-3	ASSFLAGGNTDTQY
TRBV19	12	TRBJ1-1	ASSTQVSNTEAF
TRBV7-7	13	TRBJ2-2	ASSLTSGSTGELF
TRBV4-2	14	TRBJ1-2	ASSQVGGQGNYGYT